Presented here are 24 T cell receptor beta chains from one specimen sequenced in a study of beta chain features in type 1 diabetes (dated by TCRdb to 2017 to 2018). Here is what the overall study found, with its caveats: In all four CD4+ subsets, TCRB CDR3 length was moderately but significantly shorter in type 1 diabetes patients.

These receptors' antigens are unknown. Library construction relied on the immunoSEQ multiplex PCR assay. The High Capacity cDNA Reverse Transcription Kit was used to reverse transcribe all of the isolated RNA, meaning that expressed TCRB transcripts were what got sequenced. The source is immuneACCESS, and TCRdb retained only in-frame sequences with V and J called. Part of the clones is not carried over; for the studies checked, unresolved V genes explain less than half of this, and the remainder is unexplained. The sample table contains about 740,000 clones; only one count was recorded for 13% of them. Of the sample, less than 0.025% is held by the ten largest clones. The sequenced sample was naive CD4+ T cells from blood. According to the study, the label for this sample's cell subset or site signals: true naive CD4+ T cells. The receptors derive from a man younger than 35 with type 1 diabetes.

This chain joins TRBV7-2 and TRBJ1-1; D remains unclear. Between the trimmed V and J ends, which lost 2 bases and 1 base, there was a span of 11 bases. The CDR3 sequence is 15 residues long. Germline CDR1 reads SGHTA; CDR2 reads FQGNSA. The CDR3 nucleotides read TGTGCCAGCAGCTTACGTGGCGAAGGGAACACTGAAGCTTTCTTT. It codes for CASSLRGEGNTEAFF.

This clone was found a few times. The chain employs TRBV19 and TRBJ1-1; the D gene is possibly TRBD1 (6 bases). Trimming removed 6 bases at V and 0 bases at J, with 11 bases between. Germline CDR1 and CDR2: LNHDA and SQIVND (reference sequence). This CDR3 region has 14 residues. The DNA of the CDR3 is TGTGCCAGTAGCGCACAGGGAATGAACACTGAAGCTTTCTTT. It specifies CASSAQGMNTEAFF.

This clone has a handful of counts. This sequence joins TRBV7-9 and TRBJ1-3; no firm D call. CDR1 and CDR2 from the germline V gene are SEHNR and FQNEAQ (reference sequence). CDR3 length: 14 residues. The ends were cut back, 3 bases at V and 5 bases at J, with 11 bases in the middle. In nucleotides, the CDR3 is TGTGCCAGCAGCTTTAGGTCGGATCGAAACACCATATATTTT. Translation gives CASSFRSDRNTIYF. Combining the CDR3 with reference TRBV7-9 and TRBJ1-3 gives the whole variable domain DTGVSQNPRHKITKRGQNVTFRCDPISEHNRLYWYRQTLGQGPEFLTYFQNEAQLEKSRLLSDRFSAERPKGSFSTLEIQRTEQGDSAMYLCASSFRSDRNTIYFGEGSWLTVV.

The table lists this clone with a few counts. CDR3 nucleotide sequence: TGCGCCAGCAGCTTGTCCGGGACACCGAACACCGGGGAGCTGTTTTTT. Protein product: CASSLSGTPNTGELFF. The chain carries TRBV5-1 and TRBJ2-2, with D possibly TRBD1 on 6 matching bases. This CDR3 spans 16 amino acids. V was trimmed by 1 base and J by 0 bases, leaving 10 bases between them. CDR1 SGHRS and CDR2 YFSETQ come from the germline V gene.

This clone was seen a handful of times. The chain uses TRBV9 and TRBJ2-6; D gene ambiguous. Trimming removed 0 bases from V and 0 bases from J, with 10 bases in between. The germline gives CDR1 SGDLS, CDR2 YYNGEE. The CDR3 consists of 17 residues. The DNA of the CDR3 is TGTGCCAGCAGCGTAGCTACGGAACACTCTGGGGCCAACGTCCTGACTTTC. Translated, it gives CASSVATEHSGANVLTF.

This clone was detected only a few times. The rearrangement joins TRBV19 to TRBJ1-5; TRBD1 aligns across 10 bases. The CDR3 is 13 amino acids. Trimming removed 9 bases from V and 6 bases from J; junction bases left unmatched: 5. Germline CDR1 LNHDA, CDR2 SQIVND (reference sequence). CDR3 nucleotide sequence: TGTGCCAGCCGGGGACAGGGGTTTCAGCCCCAGCATTTT. Residues: CASRGQGFQPQHF.

This rearrangement joins TRBV30 to TRBJ1-5, with 9 bases fitting TRBD1. V trimming: 5 bases; J trimming: 6 bases; junction bases outside the gene matches: 2. Germline V gene data show CDR1 as GTSNPN and CDR2 as SVGIG (reference sequence). This CDR3 is 12 amino acids long. CDR3 DNA sequence: TGTGCCTGGGGACAGGGGAGTCAGCCCCAGCATTTT. It yields the protein CAWGQGSQPQHF.

The chain combines TRBV6-5 with TRBJ1-6; TRBD1 aligns across 9 bases. CDR3 length: 14 residues. With 10 bases clipped from V and 8 bases from J, the junction kept 9 bases outside the gene matches. Germline-derived CDR1 and CDR2 are MNHEY and SVGAGI. The CDR3 reads CATGLRQGDSPLHF. Written as DNA, the CDR3 is TGTGCCACCGGACTAAGACAGGGGGATTCACCCCTCCACTTT.

This clone was seen more than once but under ten times. The V and J genes are TRBV1 and TRBJ2-5; TRBD2 is the table's D call and was not checked against the DNA. TRBV1 has pseudogene status. The CDR3 covers 15 residues. The CDR3 bases are TGCACCAGCAGCGCCCGACTAGCGGGGCAAGAGACCCAGTACTTC. Translated, it gives CTSSARLAGQETQYF.

This clone has more than one count but fewer than ten. CDR3 loop: CASSSRTGSSYNEQFF. DNA for the CDR3: TGTGCCAGCAGCTCCCGGACAGGGAGCTCCTACAATGAGCAGTTCTTC. J is TRBJ2-1 and V is TRBV7-3, with 8 bases that match TRBD1. CDR3 length: 16 residues. Germline CDR1 SGHTA, CDR2 FQGTGA. V was clipped by 4 bases and J by 0 bases; unmatched bases: 5.

As to this clone: Other nucleotide sequences in the sample specify the same CDR3. CDR3 region: CAWSVGPGELFF. CDR3 DNA sequence: TGTGCCTGGAGTGTGGGCCCCGGGGAGCTGTTTTTT. This sequence joins TRBV30 and TRBJ2-2; unclear D gene. CDR1 is GTSNPN and CDR2 is SVGIG in the germline V gene (reference sequence). Deletions cut 0 bases from V and 6 bases from J, with 5 bases between. This CDR3 is built from 12 residues. Looking up the rest from reference TRBV30 and TRBJ2-2 gives the full variable domain: SQTIHQWPATLVQPVGSPLSLECTVEGTSNPNLYWYRQAAGRGLQLLFYSVGIGQISSEVPQNLSASRPQDRQFILSSKKLLLSDSGFYLCAWSVGPGELFFGEGSRLTVL.

As for this clone: At the DNA level, this CDR3 is encoded by other sequences in the same sample as well. The chain uses TRBV5-1 and TRBJ1-6; D is perhaps TRBD1 (6 bases). V lost 0 bases and J 7 bases, leaving 8 bases between the germline ends. The CDR3 is made up of 14 amino acids. The germline V gene encodes CDR1 SGHRS and CDR2 YFSETQ. The CDR3 protein is CASSLEGGNSPLHF. The CDR3 bases are TGCGCCAGCAGCTTGGAAGGGGGGAATTCACCCCTCCACTTT.

V is TRBV6-5 and J is TRBJ2-4; D gene uncertain. The CDR3 is made up of 11 amino acids. CDR1 and CDR2 (germline): MNHEY, SVGAGI. The germline V and J ends were trimmed by 6 bases and 8 bases, with 8 bases remaining between them. The CDR3 spells CASSSYDIQYF. CDR3 bases: TGTGCCAGCAGCTCTTACGACATTCAGTACTTC.

This sequence joins TRBV23-1 and TRBJ1-2; 8 nucleotides align to TRBD1. TRBV23-1 is filed as an ORF, its function uncertain. V trimming: 3 bases; J trimming: 0 bases; junction bases outside the gene matches: 15. The CDR3 is made up of 19 amino acids. The CDR3 loop reads CASSHPTQGQEISNYGYTF. CDR3 DNA sequence: TGCGCCAGCAGTCATCCTACGCAGGGACAGGAGATCTCTAACTATGGCTACACCTTC.

This clone appeared a few times. This chain connects TRBV7-2 to TRBJ2-1; 7 bases map to TRBD2. The J segment lost 12 bases and the V segment lost 4 bases, leaving 6 bases of the junction unmatched. Germline V CDR1 and CDR2: SGHTA, FQGNSA. This CDR3 comprises 12 residues. Here the CDR3 DNA reads TGTGCCAGCAGCTCACCGGGGGGTGGGCAGTTCTTC. Translation: CASSSPGGGQFF.

This clone was seen a handful of times. The V and J genes are TRBV28 and TRBJ2-7; D is unclear. Trimming pared 3 bases from V and 2 bases from J, leaving 8 bases between. This CDR3 is 13 amino acids long. Germline lookup yields CDR1 MDHEN and CDR2 SYDVKM. The CDR3 reads CASSFNSPYEQYF. Written as DNA, the CDR3 is TGTGCCAGCAGTTTTAATAGCCCCTACGAGCAGTACTTC.

This clone was seen a few times. The rearrangement links TRBV29-1 to TRBJ2-3; 7 bases fit TRBD2. J lost 5 bases, V lost 5 bases, and 7 bases had no gene match. CDR3 length: 13 amino acids. The V gene's germline CDR1 is SQVTM and CDR2 ANQGSEA. CDR3 nucleotides: TGCAGCGTTAGCGGGACCTTGCAAGATACGCAGTATTTT. Encoded protein: CSVSGTLQDTQYF.

This clone has a handful of counts. V gene TRBV10-3 combines with J gene TRBJ2-2; D ambiguous. CDR3 size: 16 residues. CDR1 ENHRY and CDR2 SYGVKD come from the germline V gene. Trimming took off 2 bases at V and 1 base at J, with 11 bases between the two ends. The CDR3 DNA reads as TGTGCCATCAGTGAGCTGGTCAGGAAGAACACCGGGGAGCTGTTTTTT. The encoded protein is CAISELVRKNTGELFF.

This clone was observed a few times. The V gene is TRBV6-5, the J gene TRBJ2-7; D may be TRBD1 (6 bases). This CDR3 region has 12 residues. V was shortened by 5 bases and J by 2 bases, with 7 bases between the two germline ends. Looked up from germline, CDR1 is MNHEY and CDR2 is SVGAGI. The CDR3 sequence: CASSRDTYEQYF. The CDR3 bases are TGTGCCAGCAGTCGGGACACCTACGAGCAGTACTTC.

The V gene is TRBV7-6, the J gene TRBJ2-3, with 11 bases fitting TRBD1. V lost 5 bases, J lost 2 bases, and 3 bases stayed unmatched. The length of the CDR3 is 15 residues. Germline V gene data show CDR1 as SGHVS and CDR2 as FNYEAQ. This CDR3 is CASSGTGGTTDTQYF. In nucleotides, the CDR3 is TGTGCCAGCAGCGGGACAGGGGGAACCACAGATACGCAGTATTTT.

This clone occurred a few times. The V call is TRBV30, the J call TRBJ1-5; no reliable D call. V was clipped by 1 base and J by 5 bases, with 12 bases between them. The CDR3 totals 14 residues. Germline lookup yields CDR1 GTSNPN and CDR2 SVGIG (reference sequence). CDR3 residues: CAWSGAHSDQPQHF. The CDR3, as DNA: TGTGCCTGGAGTGGGGCCCACTCGGATCAGCCCCAGCATTTT.

The V call is TRBV28, the J call TRBJ2-7, with 8 bases that match TRBD1. The CDR3 extends over 15 amino acids. V lost 5 bases, J lost 5 bases, and 11 bases stayed unmatched. Germline assignment: CDR1 MDHEN and CDR2 SYDVKM. The CDR3 coding sequence is TGTGCCAGCAGTAGGCGAGGACAGGGTATCGACGAGCAGTACTTC. Its protein is CASSRRGQGIDEQYF.

The rearrangement uses TRBV6-1 and TRBJ1-1; 9 bases line up with TRBD1. With 3 bases clipped from V and 0 bases from J, the junction kept 2 bases outside the gene matches. Germline values: CDR1 MNHNS, CDR2 SASEGT. CDR3 length equals 15 residues. The CDR3 bases are TGTGCCAGCAGTGAGGGACAGGGACTGAACACTGAAGCTTTCTTT. This gives the protein CASSEGQGLNTEAFF.

The chain couples TRBV29-1 to TRBJ1-5; possibly TRBD1 for D (6 bases). CDR1 and CDR2 from the germline V gene are SQVTM and ANQGSEA. The CDR3 totals 13 residues. V was cut by 0 bases and J by 7 bases, with 10 bases left in between. The CDR3 protein is CSVEEDREQPQHF. In DNA, the CDR3 is TGCAGCGTTGAAGAGGACAGAGAACAGCCCCAGCATTTT.